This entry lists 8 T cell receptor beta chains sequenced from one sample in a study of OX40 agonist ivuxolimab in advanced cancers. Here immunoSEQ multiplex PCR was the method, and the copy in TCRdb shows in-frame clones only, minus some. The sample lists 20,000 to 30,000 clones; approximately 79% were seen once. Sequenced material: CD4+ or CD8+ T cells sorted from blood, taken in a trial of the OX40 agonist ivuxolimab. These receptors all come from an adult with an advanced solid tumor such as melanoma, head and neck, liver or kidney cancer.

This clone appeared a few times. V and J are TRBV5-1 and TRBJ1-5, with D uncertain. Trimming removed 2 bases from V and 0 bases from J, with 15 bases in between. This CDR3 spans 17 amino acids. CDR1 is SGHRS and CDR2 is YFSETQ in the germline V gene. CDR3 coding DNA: TGCGCCAGCAGCTTCCTACCTCTGGACGGTAGCAATCAGCCCCAGCATTTT. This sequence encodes CASSFLPLDGSNQPQHF.

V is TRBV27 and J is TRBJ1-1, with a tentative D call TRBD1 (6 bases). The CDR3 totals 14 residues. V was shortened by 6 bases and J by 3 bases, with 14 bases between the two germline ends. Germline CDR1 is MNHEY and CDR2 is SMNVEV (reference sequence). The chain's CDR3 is CASSPGGPDTEAFF. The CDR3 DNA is TGTGCCAGCAGCCCGGGGGGGCCTGACACTGAAGCTTTCTTT.

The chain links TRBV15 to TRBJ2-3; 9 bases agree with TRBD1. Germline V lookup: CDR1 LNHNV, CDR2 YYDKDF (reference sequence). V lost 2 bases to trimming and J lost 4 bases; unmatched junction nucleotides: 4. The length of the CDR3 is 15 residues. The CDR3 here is CATSRRTGGSDTQYF. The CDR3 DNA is TGTGCCACCAGCAGAAGAACAGGGGGCTCAGATACGCAGTATTTT.

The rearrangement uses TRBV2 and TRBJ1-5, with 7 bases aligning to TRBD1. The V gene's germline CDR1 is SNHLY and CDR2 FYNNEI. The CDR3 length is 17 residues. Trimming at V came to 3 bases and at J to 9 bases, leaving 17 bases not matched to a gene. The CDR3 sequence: CASSEGRTGLSKAPQHF. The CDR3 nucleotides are TGTGCCAGCAGTGAGGGAAGGACAGGCTTGAGTAAGGCGCCCCAGCATTTT.

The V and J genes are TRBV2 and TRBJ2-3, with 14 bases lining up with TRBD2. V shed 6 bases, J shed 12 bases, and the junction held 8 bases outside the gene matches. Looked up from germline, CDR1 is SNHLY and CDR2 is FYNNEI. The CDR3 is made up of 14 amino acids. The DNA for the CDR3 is TGTGCCAGCAGCTACGGGACTAGCGGGGGCCCTCAGTATTTT. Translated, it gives CASSYGTSGGPQYF.

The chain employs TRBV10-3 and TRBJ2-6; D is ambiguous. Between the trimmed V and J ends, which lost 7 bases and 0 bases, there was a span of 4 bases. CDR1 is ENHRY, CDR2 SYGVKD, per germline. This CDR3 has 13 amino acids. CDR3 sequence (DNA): TGTGCCATCAAGAACTCTGGGGCCAACGTCCTGACTTTC. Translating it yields CAIKNSGANVLTF.

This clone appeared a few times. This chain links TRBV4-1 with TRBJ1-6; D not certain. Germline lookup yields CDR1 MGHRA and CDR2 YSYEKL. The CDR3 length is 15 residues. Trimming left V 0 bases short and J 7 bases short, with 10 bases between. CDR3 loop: CASSQEIRPNSPLHF. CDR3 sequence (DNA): TGCGCCAGCAGCCAAGAGATACGGCCCAATTCACCCCTCCACTTT.

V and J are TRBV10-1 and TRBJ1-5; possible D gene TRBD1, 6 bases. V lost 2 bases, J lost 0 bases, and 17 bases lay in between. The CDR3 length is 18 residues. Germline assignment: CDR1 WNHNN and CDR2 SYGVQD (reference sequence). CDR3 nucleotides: TGCGCCAGCAGTGAGCCCACTAGGACAGATTATAGCAATCAGCCCCAGCATTTT. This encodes CASSEPTRTDYSNQPQHF.